This T cell receptor (beta chain) was recovered during a study of T cells after yellow fever vaccination. Study-level points and caveats: Most clones from primary vaccination resurfaced after the booster (96% CD4, 70% to 90% CD8). Any FACS-sorted repertoire could hold abundant clonotypes that contaminate it from the bulk population.

This clonotype was observed many times. Antigen: not known. UMIs were added to TCR cDNA along with a universal primer site when it was made by 5'RACE template switching. TCRdb redid the calling of the 5' RACE reads with MiXCR, one entry per CDR3 protein. In the table there are just over 250,000 distinct CDR3 sequences, 5.2% of which are singletons. Germline V lookup: CDR1 SGHTA, CDR2 FQGNSA. This CDR3 spans 18 amino acids. V lost 0 bases to trimming and J lost 0 bases, with 14 bases between them. This sequence joins TRBV7-2 and TRBJ2-2; D possibly matches TRBD1 or TRBD2 (6 bases each). This material consisted of CD4+ T cells sorted from PBMCs, taken on the day of the yellow fever booster vaccination. The receptor was derived from a young man who received the YFV17D yellow fever vaccine. The CDR3 region is CASSLAFGGAANTGELFF. For the CDR3, the DNA is TGTGCCAGCAGCTTAGCTTTCGGGGGCGCCGCGAACACCGGGGAGCTGTTTTTT.